The present T cell receptor (beta chain) was sequenced within a study of control samples from healthy donors and cancer patients. Germline CDR1 SEHNR, CDR2 FQNEAQ (reference sequence). CDR3 length equals 14 residues. TCRdb's copy holds only in-frame clones and misses some; the assay was immunoSEQ multiplex PCR. Of around 110,000 clones listed, about 94% are singletons. The TCR originated in a man aged 25-45 years in good health. The rearrangement links TRBV7-9 to TRBJ1-3; unclear D gene. The sequencing sample was made of blood. The CDR3 loop is CVPEDRENGNTIYF. The CDR3 coding sequence is TGTGTCCCAGAGGACCGAGAGAATGGAAACACCATATATTTT.